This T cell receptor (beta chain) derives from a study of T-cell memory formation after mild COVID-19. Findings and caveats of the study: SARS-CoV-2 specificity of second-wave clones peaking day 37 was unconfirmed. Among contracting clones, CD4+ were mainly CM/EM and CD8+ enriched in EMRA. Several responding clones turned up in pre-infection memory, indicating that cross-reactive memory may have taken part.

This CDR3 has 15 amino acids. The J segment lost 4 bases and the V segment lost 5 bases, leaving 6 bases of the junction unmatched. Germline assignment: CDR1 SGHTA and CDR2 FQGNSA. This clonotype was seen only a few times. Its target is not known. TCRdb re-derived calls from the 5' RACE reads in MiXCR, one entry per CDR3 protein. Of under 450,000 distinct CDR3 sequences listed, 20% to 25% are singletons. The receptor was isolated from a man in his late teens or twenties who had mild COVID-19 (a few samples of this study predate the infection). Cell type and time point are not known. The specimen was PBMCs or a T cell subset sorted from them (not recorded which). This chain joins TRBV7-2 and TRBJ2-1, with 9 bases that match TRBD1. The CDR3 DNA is TGTGCCAGCAGCCGTCCGGGACAGGGATACAATGAGCAGTTCTTC. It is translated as CASSRPGQGYNEQFF.